Listed below are T cell receptor beta chains from one sample, sequenced in a study of cytomegalovirus exposure and HLA in healthy donors. Sequencing was performed with immunoSEQ multiplex PCR; in TCRdb, only in-frame clones are kept and a portion is missing. This table holds 90,000 to 120,000 clones, approximately 76% found once. The sample was PBMCs. Receptor source: a man aged 18 to 35 in good health and CMV-seronegative. The CDR3 runs from the conserved cysteine through the conserved F or W. Fields, in order: V gene, J gene, clone size, D gene, CDR3 DNA, CDR3 protein. D genes are given only for firm matches. Clone size, where shown, is once, few, many, or a class for clones that have expanded.

V gene: TRBV19; J gene: TRBJ2-7; clone size: -; D gene: -; CDR3 DNA: TGTGCCAGTAGAACGACAGGAGCATTGGACTACGAGCAGTACTTC; CDR3 protein: CASRTTGALDYEQYF
V gene: TRBV19; J gene: TRBJ1-3; clone size: -; D gene: -; CDR3 DNA: TGTGCCAGCGGTGGGGCTATTGGAAACACCATATATTTT; CDR3 protein: CASGGAIGNTIYF
V gene: TRBV4-1; J gene: TRBJ1-1; clone size: few; D gene: -; CDR3 DNA: TGCGCCAGCAGCCGGGACATCCTTTCCTCTGAAGCTTTCTTT; CDR3 protein: CASSRDILSSEAFF
V gene: TRBV4-1; J gene: TRBJ2-7; clone size: few; D gene: TRBD2; CDR3 DNA: TGCGCCAGCTCCGGTGCGGGGGACGACGAGCAGTACTTC; CDR3 protein: CASSGAGDDEQYF
V gene: TRBV19; J gene: TRBJ2-1; clone size: -; D gene: -; CDR3 DNA: TGTGCCAGTAGTATAGTGGGCAGGGGTAGGCGTGATGAGCAGTTCTTC; CDR3 protein: CASSIVGRGRRDEQFF
V gene: TRBV19; J gene: TRBJ1-1; clone size: -; D gene: TRBD1; CDR3 DNA: TGTGCCAGTACTACGACAGGGGAAACTGAAGCTTTCTTT; CDR3 protein: CASTTTGETEAFF
V gene: TRBV15; J gene: TRBJ1-5; clone size: -; D gene: -; CDR3 DNA: TGTGCCACCAGCGGAGACCCGGGTCCCAATCAGCCCCAGCATTTT; CDR3 protein: CATSGDPGPNQPQHF
V gene: TRBV7-6; J gene: TRBJ2-7; clone size: -; D gene: TRBD1; CDR3 DNA: TGTGCCAGCAGCCCACAACAGGGGGCCCGCGAGCAGTACTTC; CDR3 protein: CASSPQQGAREQYF
V gene: TRBV18; J gene: TRBJ1-1; clone size: -; D gene: -; CDR3 DNA: TGTGCCAGCTCACCACTCGCAGGGAAGTACACTGAAGCTTTCTTT; CDR3 protein: CASSPLAGKYTEAFF
V gene: TRBV27; J gene: TRBJ1-1; clone size: -; D gene: TRBD1; CDR3 DNA: TGTGCCAGCATCCCGGGGCCGGTTAGGGGGCCGAACACTGAAGCTTTCTTT; CDR3 protein: CASIPGPVRGPNTEAFF
V gene: TRBV11-2; J gene: TRBJ2-5; clone size: -; D gene: -; CDR3 DNA: TGTGCCAGCAGCTTCGGGTACCAAGAGACCCAGTACTTC; CDR3 protein: CASSFGYQETQYF
V gene: TRBV5-8; J gene: TRBJ1-5; clone size: -; D gene: -; CDR3 DNA: TGTGCCAGCAGCCGAGGCACAAATAGCAATCAGCCCCAGCATTTT; CDR3 protein: CASSRGTNSNQPQHF
V gene: TRBV14; J gene: TRBJ2-5; clone size: few; D gene: -; CDR3 DNA: TGTGCCAGCGGAGGCGGGGGCTTAGAGACCCAGTACTTC; CDR3 protein: CASGGGGLETQYF
V gene: TRBV5-1; J gene: TRBJ1-2; clone size: -; D gene: TRBD1; CDR3 DNA: TGCGCCAGCAGCTTGGGACAGGGGGTTATCGGCTACACCTTC; CDR3 protein: CASSLGQGVIGYTF
V gene: TRBV25-1; J gene: TRBJ1-6; clone size: few; D gene: TRBD1; CDR3 DNA: TGTGCCAGCAGTGAAGGATTCGGGACAGGCGGGTCACCCCTCCACTTT; CDR3 protein: CASSEGFGTGGSPLHF
V gene: TRBV7-2; J gene: TRBJ1-3; clone size: -; D gene: -; CDR3 DNA: TGTGCCAGCAGCTTAAGTCCGCCAGGAGGAAACACCATATATTTT; CDR3 protein: CASSLSPPGGNTIYF
V gene: TRBV7-9; J gene: TRBJ2-7; clone size: -; D gene: TRBD1; CDR3 DNA: TGTTCCAGCAGCTTAAGGGGACAGGGGGACGAGCAGTACTTC; CDR3 protein: CSSSLRGQGDEQYF